Below are 24 T cell receptor beta chains sequenced from a single sample in a study of T cell changes during pregnancy in multiple sclerosis (dated by TCRdb to between 2017 and 2020). Receptor amplification or capture employed the immunoSEQ multiplex PCR assay. What TCRdb holds here is the immuneACCESS table cut down to in-frame rearrangements. Part of the clones is not present; checked against another copy, under half of the missing clones reflect an unresolved V gene, and the others are unexplained. The sample records about 20,000 clones, around 89% of which are singletons. Roughly 8.1% of the sample belongs to the ten largest clones. Sequencing used CD8+ T cells from peripheral blood mononuclear cells, obtained in the second trimester of pregnancy. The receptors derive from a female donor in good health, enrolled as a control in a pregnancy study.

The V gene is TRBV27, the J gene TRBJ2-7, with a tentative D call TRBD2 (6 bases). Trimming removed 4 bases from V and 0 bases from J, with 7 bases in between. Germline V CDR1 and CDR2: MNHEY, SMNVEV (reference sequence). The CDR3 sequence is 13 residues long. The CDR3 DNA follows: TGTGCCAGCAGTTCTAGCGTCTCCTACGAGCAGTACTTC. Translated, it gives CASSSSVSYEQYF.

V and J are TRBV4-1 and TRBJ2-2; maybe TRBD1 (6 bases). With 1 base removed from V and 7 bases from J, the gap between germline ends came to 10 bases. Per the germline V gene, CDR1 is MGHRA and CDR2 is YSYEKL. CDR3 length: 14 residues. The CDR3 region is CASSQVQGIGELFF. In DNA, the CDR3 is TGCGCCAGCAGCCAAGTTCAGGGGATCGGGGAGCTGTTTTTT.

J is TRBJ2-6 and V is TRBV27; D ambiguous. V lost 6 bases, J lost 0 bases, and 6 bases lay in between. Germline V CDR1 and CDR2: MNHEY, SMNVEV (reference sequence). The CDR3 extends over 14 amino acids. The CDR3: CASSSSSGANVLTF. In nucleotides, the CDR3 is TGTGCCAGCAGCTCCAGCTCTGGGGCCAACGTCCTGACTTTC.

This clone was found a few times. V gene TRBV11-1 combines with J gene TRBJ2-7; 8 positions match TRBD1. CDR1 is SGHAT, CDR2 FQDESV, per germline (reference sequence). Trimming removed 0 bases from V and 3 bases from J; junction bases left unmatched: 4. The CDR3 contains 15 residues. The CDR3 loop reads CASSLAPGGFYEQYF. The CDR3 DNA is TGTGCCAGCAGCTTAGCTCCAGGGGGCTTCTACGAGCAGTACTTC.

J is TRBJ2-1 and V is TRBV27; 8 nucleotides agree with TRBD2. CDR1 is MNHEY and CDR2 is SMNVEV in the germline V gene (reference sequence). CDR3 length: 13 residues. V lost 2 bases and J lost 9; bases outside the gene matches: 3. The CDR3 nucleotides read TGTGCCAGCAGTTTAAGGCTAGCGGGTGAGCAGTTCTTC. Translation: CASSLRLAGEQFF.

The J gene is TRBJ2-7, the V gene TRBV18; TRBD1 matches at 10 bases. Germline V CDR1 and CDR2: KGHSH, LQKENI. The CDR3 is 14 residues long. The trim removed 3 bases at V and 3 bases at J, leaving 2 bases unmatched. The CDR3 coding sequence is TGTGCCAGCTCACCCGGACAGGGGGACTACGAGCAGTACTTC. Protein sequence: CASSPGQGDYEQYF.

V gene TRBV19 combines with J gene TRBJ1-6; weak D call: TRBD1 (5 bases). V was trimmed by 5 bases and J by 10 bases, leaving 21 bases between them. This CDR3 has 16 amino acids. Germline V gene sequence: CDR1 LNHDA, CDR2 SQIVND (reference sequence). In DNA, the CDR3 is TGTGCCAGTAGTTCTGACAGCACGGGCGGAGTGTCACCCCTCCACTTT. Its protein product is CASSSDSTGGVSPLHF.

This chain joins TRBV7-2 and TRBJ2-1; 14 bases line up with TRBD2. The CDR3 is 15 amino acids. V trimming: 7 bases; J trimming: 7 bases; junction bases outside the gene matches: 6. The germline gives CDR1 SGHTA, CDR2 FQGNSA. CDR3 protein: CASTTTSGGANEQFF. The CDR3 DNA reads TGTGCCAGCACCACGACTAGCGGGGGGGCTAATGAGCAGTTCTTC.

CDR3 in DNA: TGTGCCAGCAGCTTAGGCGGGGCGCCACTGAATACCGGGGAGCTGTTTTTT. This encodes CASSLGGAPLNTGELFF. The chain has TRBV7-2 and TRBJ2-2, with D possibly matching TRBD2 (6 bases). The CDR3 has 17 amino acids. V dropped 1 base and J dropped 5 bases, with 17 bases sitting between them. The germline V gene has CDR1 SGHTA and CDR2 FQGNSA.

V and J are TRBV7-9 and TRBJ1-1, with 8 bases fitting TRBD1. Germline CDR1 reads SEHNR; CDR2 reads FQNEAQ (reference sequence). V lost 1 base, J lost 7 bases, and 2 bases stayed unmatched. CDR3 length equals 13 residues. CDR3 nucleotide sequence: TGTGCCAGCAGCTTAGGGACAGGGTTTGAAGCTTTCTTT. Translation: CASSLGTGFEAFF. Full variable domain (rest looked up from reference TRBV7-9 and TRBJ1-1): DTGVSQNPRHKITKRGQNVTFRCDPISEHNRLYWYRQTLGQGPEFLTYFQNEAQLEKSRLLSDRFSAERPKGSFSTLEIQRTEQGDSAMYLCASSLGTGFEAFFGQGTRLTVV.

The gene calls are TRBV7-9 and TRBJ2-7; D gene uncertain. Germline-derived CDR1 and CDR2 are SEHNR and FQNEAQ (reference sequence). Trimming took off 2 bases at V and 2 bases at J, with 4 bases between the two ends. The CDR3 runs 12 residues. CDR3 DNA sequence: TGTGCCAGCAGCTTAACTCCCTACGAGCAGTACTTC. Amino acids: CASSLTPYEQYF. The full variable domain, rest sourced from reference TRBV7-9 and TRBJ2-7, is DTGVSQNPRHKITKRGQNVTFRCDPISEHNRLYWYRQTLGQGPEFLTYFQNEAQLEKSRLLSDRFSAERPKGSFSTLEIQRTEQGDSAMYLCASSLTPYEQYFGPGTRLTVT.

This chain joins TRBV27 and TRBJ1-5; D is undetermined. Trimming stripped 0 bases from V and 6 bases from J, with 9 bases between. CDR1 and CDR2 from the germline V gene are MNHEY and SMNVEV (reference sequence). This CDR3 is 14 amino acids long. The CDR3: CASSLSPGTQPQHF. DNA of the CDR3: TGTGCCAGCAGTTTATCACCGGGTACTCAGCCCCAGCATTTT.

The V gene is TRBV27, the J gene TRBJ2-7; 10 bases are a match to TRBD1. V was pared by 1 base and J by 5 bases, with 2 bases of the junction left unmatched. This CDR3 has 14 amino acids. Looked up from germline, CDR1 is MNHEY and CDR2 is SMNVEV (reference sequence). CDR3 loop: CASSLFGTGDEQYF. The CDR3, as DNA: TGTGCCAGCAGTTTATTCGGGACAGGGGACGAGCAGTACTTC.

This chain links TRBV6-6 with TRBJ2-1, with 7 positions matching TRBD2. Per germline, CDR1 MNHNY and CDR2 SVGAGI (reference sequence). This CDR3 contains 15 residues. V was pared by 4 bases and J by 15 bases, with 18 bases of the junction left unmatched. CDR3 protein: CASSSTKRGGGHGFF. The CDR3 coding sequence is TGTGCCAGCAGTTCCACCAAGCGTGGGGGAGGGCATGGGTTCTTC.

The chain joins TRBV6-5 to TRBJ1-2; 7 nucleotides line up with TRBD1. Trimming cost V 0 bases and J 4 bases; bases outside gene matches: 5. The CDR3 spans 15 residues. Germline CDR1 and CDR2: MNHEY and SVGAGI. CDR3 DNA: TGTGCCAGCAGTTACTCAACAGGGGTGGGCTATGGCTACACCTTC. Its protein product is CASSYSTGVGYGYTF.

The J gene is TRBJ1-4, the V gene TRBV15; D is possibly TRBD1 (5 bases). The germline gives CDR1 LNHNV, CDR2 YYDKDF (reference sequence). CDR3 length equals 16 residues. V shed 9 bases and J shed 7 bases, with 24 bases lying between them. As DNA, the CDR3 is TGTGCCACGCAGTCCCGCAGGGCTGGGGGGAGTGAAAAACTGTTTTTT. Its translation is CATQSRRAGGSEKLFF.

The chain couples TRBV6-4 to TRBJ2-1; 9 nucleotides align to TRBD2. V trimming: 3 bases; J trimming: 4 bases; junction bases outside the gene matches: 4. Germline V gene sequence: CDR1 MRHNA, CDR2 SNTAGT. The CDR3 length is 15 residues. The CDR3 loop is CASSESSGVYNEQFF. CDR3 in DNA: TGTGCCAGCAGTGAATCTAGCGGGGTATACAATGAGCAGTTCTTC.

The chain is built from TRBV6-6 and TRBJ2-1; 7 bases match TRBD2. The CDR3 loop spans 16 amino acids. With V trimmed by 6 bases and J by 2 bases, 10 bases remained unmatched. Germline lookup yields CDR1 MNHNY and CDR2 SVGAGI (reference sequence). DNA of the CDR3: TGTGCCAGCAGCCCCGCCGGGAGGCCTCCCTACAATGAGCAGTTCTTC. Translation gives CASSPAGRPPYNEQFF.

V gene TRBV6-5 combines with J gene TRBJ1-2; TRBD1 agrees at 7 bases. This CDR3 spans 16 amino acids. V dropped 1 base and J dropped 3; count of bases not matched to a gene: 8. Germline CDR1 is MNHEY and CDR2 is SVGAGI. This CDR3 reads CASSYLPTGIDYGYTF. The CDR3 coding sequence is TGTGCCAGCAGTTACTTACCGACAGGGATAGACTATGGCTACACCTTC.

The chain couples TRBV6-5 to TRBJ1-2, with TRBD1 matching 8 bases. V lost 4 bases to trimming and J lost 0 bases; unmatched junction nucleotides: 7. The CDR3 has 16 amino acids. Germline CDR1 is MNHEY and CDR2 is SVGAGI. CDR3 DNA sequence: TGTGCCAGCAGTTCGTCCGGGACAGGATCTAACTATGGCTACACCTTC. It yields the protein CASSSSGTGSNYGYTF.

The chain employs TRBV18 and TRBJ2-4; 8 positions agree with TRBD1. Per the germline V gene, CDR1 is KGHSH and CDR2 is LQKENI. The CDR3 is made up of 15 amino acids. V lost 5 bases to trimming and J lost 8 bases; unmatched junction nucleotides: 11. The CDR3 region is CASSTTGVRGDIQYF. CDR3 nucleotide sequence: TGTGCCAGCTCAACGACAGGGGTTCGGGGAGACATTCAGTACTTC.

V usage is TRBV6-4 and J usage is TRBJ2-1; 8 bases fit TRBD2. This CDR3 has 19 residues. Trimming took 0 bases from V and 6 from J; bases not matched to a gene: 16. Per germline, CDR1 MRHNA and CDR2 SNTAGT. CDR3 sequence: CASSDSNLSPAGESNEQFF. The CDR3 region has the DNA TGTGCCAGCAGTGACTCGAATCTTTCCCCAGCGGGAGAATCCAATGAGCAGTTCTTC.

The chain links TRBV4-1 to TRBJ2-7, with unresolved D. This CDR3 is built from 15 residues. Trimming left V 2 bases short and J 0 bases short, with 11 bases between. Germline assignment: CDR1 MGHRA and CDR2 YSYEKL. In nucleotides, the CDR3 is TGCGCCAGCAGCCAAAATATAGACATCTCCTACGAGCAGTACTTC. This sequence encodes CASSQNIDISYEQYF.

CDR3 nucleotide sequence: TGTGCCAGCAGCGGGCTAGCGGGGGGGCCCCCAGATACGCAGTATTTT. It codes for CASSGLAGGPPDTQYF. V usage is TRBV9 and J usage is TRBJ2-3; the match to TRBD2 covers 12 bases. The CDR3 consists of 16 residues. Germline CDR1 SGDLS, CDR2 YYNGEE. V trimming: 3 bases; J trimming: 4 bases; junction bases outside the gene matches: 6.